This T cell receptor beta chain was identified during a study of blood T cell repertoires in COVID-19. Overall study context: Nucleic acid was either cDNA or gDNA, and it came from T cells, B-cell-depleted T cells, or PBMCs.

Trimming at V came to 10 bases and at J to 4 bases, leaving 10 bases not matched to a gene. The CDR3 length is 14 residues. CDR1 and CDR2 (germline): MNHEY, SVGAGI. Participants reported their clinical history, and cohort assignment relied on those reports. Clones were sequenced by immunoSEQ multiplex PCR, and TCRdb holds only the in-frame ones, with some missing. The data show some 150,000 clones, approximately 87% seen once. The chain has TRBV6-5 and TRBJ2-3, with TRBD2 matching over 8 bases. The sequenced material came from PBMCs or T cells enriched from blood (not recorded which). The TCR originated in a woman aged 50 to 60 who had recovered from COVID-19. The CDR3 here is CATRGTSRADTQYF. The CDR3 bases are TGTGCCACGCGGGGGACTAGTCGGGCAGATACGCAGTATTTT.